The TCR beta chain under discussion was sequenced for a study of blood T cell repertoires in COVID-19. Looking at the study overall: Samples came from the United States, Italy and Spain, spanning acute and convalescent COVID-19. Sample material is recorded as cDNA or gDNA derived from T cells, B-cell-depleted T cells, or PBMCs.

This CDR3 is built from 14 residues. V lost 5 bases and J lost 5; bases outside the gene matches: 6. Germline V CDR1 and CDR2: MNHEY, SVGEGT. Authors' data handling: Amplifying reference gene primers gave estimates of nucleated cell counts. Profiled with immunoSEQ multiplex PCR; TCRdb holds only in-frame clones, not every one. The V and J calls and clone size are taken from that table; D and trimming were inferred from the DNA. In the table there are around 260,000 clones, roughly 89% of which are singletons. This receptor was identified in a man aged 25 to 40 with acute or convalescent COVID-19. The chain joins TRBV6-2 or TRBV6-3 to TRBJ2-3, with TRBD1 matching over 8 bases. The sample taken for sequencing was peripheral blood. The CDR3 sequence: CASSPGQGLDTQYF. CDR3 DNA sequence: TGTGCCAGCAGTCCCGGACAGGGTTTAGATACGCAGTATTTT.